This TCR beta chain derives from a study of type 1 and type 2 diabetes patients. Study-wide results and caveats: V and J gene usage correlated at roughly 0.97 between type 2 diabetes and control samples.

Amplification started from genomic DNA. A primer set of 30 forward and 13 reverse primers amplified the CDR3. Via MiXCR, TCRdb re-called the multiplex PCR reads, giving one row per CDR3 protein. The table shows around 300,000 distinct CDR3 sequences, with 45% to 60% occurring only once. As concerns this clonotype: Its target is unknown.

Germline V gene lookup returns CDR1 DFQATT and CDR2 SNEGSKA (reference sequence). This CDR3 has 17 amino acids. V was pared by 0 bases and J by 0 bases, with 15 bases between. Approximately 9.5 milliliters of peripheral blood were collected from each participant. The chain uses TRBV20-1 and TRBJ2-1, with D tentatively TRBD1 or TRBD2 (5 bases each). Sequences were obtained from peripheral blood mononuclear cells (PBMCs). The TCR originated in a young man with type 2 diabetes. CDR3 region: CSARDRPRDRSYNEQFF. CDR3 DNA: TGCAGTGCTAGAGATCGCCCCAGGGACCGCTCCTACAATGAGCAGTTCTTC.